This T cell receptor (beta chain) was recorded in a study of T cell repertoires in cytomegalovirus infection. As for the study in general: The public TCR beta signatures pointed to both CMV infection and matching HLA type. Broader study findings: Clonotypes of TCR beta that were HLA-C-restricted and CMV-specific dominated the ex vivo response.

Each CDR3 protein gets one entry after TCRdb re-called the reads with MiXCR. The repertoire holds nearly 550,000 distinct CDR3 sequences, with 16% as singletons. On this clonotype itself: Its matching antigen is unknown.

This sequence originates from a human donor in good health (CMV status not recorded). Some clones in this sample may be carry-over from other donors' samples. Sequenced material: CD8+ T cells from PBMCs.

The CDR3 coding sequence is TGTGCCAGCAGTTTATCGGAGCGGGGGGCCAAAGAGACCCAGTACTTC. Translated, it gives CASSLSERGAKETQYF. The chain combines TRBV27 with TRBJ2-5, with 9 bases fitting TRBD2. V gave up 0 bases and J gave up 3 bases; unmatched junction bases: 5. The CDR3 covers 16 residues. Germline loops: CDR1 MNHEY, CDR2 SMNVEV (reference sequence).